Following are 5 T cell receptor beta chains from one sample sequenced in a study of cytomegalovirus exposure and HLA in healthy donors. Primers included in the PCR were 60 Vbeta and 13 Jbeta primers. Some clones are missing from TCRdb's copy, which holds only in-frame ones; the method was immunoSEQ multiplex PCR. Counted here are over 95,000 clones, about three quarters occurring once; the ten biggest clones make up approximately 12%. The sample taken for sequencing was PBMCs. The receptors originated from a middle-aged woman in good health and CMV-seropositive.

The chain joins TRBV4-1 to TRBJ2-4; TRBD2 agrees at 9 bases. Per germline, CDR1 MGHRA and CDR2 YSYEKL. The J segment lost 1 base and the V segment lost 7 bases, leaving 14 bases of the junction unmatched. There are 18 residues in the CDR3. For the CDR3, the DNA is TGCGCCAGCACCCAGGGGCTAGCGGGGTTATCTGCCAAAAACATTCAGTACTTC. It specifies CASTQGLAGLSAKNIQYF.

V and J are TRBV19 and TRBJ2-1; 7 nucleotides line up with TRBD1. This CDR3 contains 11 residues. The germline V gene encodes CDR1 LNHDA and CDR2 SQIVND (reference sequence). After removal of 2 bases from V and 15 bases from J, the junction contained 4 bases not matched to a gene. Written as DNA, the CDR3 is TGTGCCAGTAGTATATGGGACAGCCCGTTCTTC. Translating gives CASSIWDSPFF. The entire variable domain, with the rest obtained from reference TRBV19 and TRBJ2-1, is as follows: DGGITQSPKYLFRKEGQNVTLSCEQNLNHDAMYWYRQDPGQGLRLIYYSQIVNDFQKGDIAEGYSVSREKKESFPLTVTSAQKNPTAFYLCASSIWDSPFFGPGTRLTVL.

This rearrangement joins TRBV19 to TRBJ2-7, with 7 nucleotides matching TRBD1. The CDR3 loop spans 15 amino acids. The germline gives CDR1 LNHDA, CDR2 SQIVND (reference sequence). Germline trimming cut 4 bases from V and 2 bases from J; bases unmatched to any gene: 8. CDR3 protein: CASSSRQGSTYEQYF. CDR3 coding DNA: TGTGCCAGTAGTAGCCGACAGGGTTCGACCTACGAGCAGTACTTC.

The V call is TRBV19, the J call TRBJ1-6; TRBD1 agrees at 8 bases. Germline lookup yields CDR1 LNHDA and CDR2 SQIVND (reference sequence). The CDR3 has 17 residues. The V segment lost 5 bases and the J segment 10 bases; nucleotides outside the gene matches: 16. CDR3 region: CASSAPGTGSRRSPLHF. CDR3 in DNA: TGTGCCAGTAGTGCCCCCGGGACAGGTAGTCGTAGATCACCCCTCCACTTT.

The chain joins TRBV20-1 to TRBJ2-1, with 7 bases matching TRBD2. This CDR3 has 11 residues. In germline, CDR1 is DFQATT, CDR2 SNEGSKA (reference sequence). V lost 8 bases, J lost 7 bases, and 5 bases stayed unmatched. The DNA for the CDR3 is TGCAGTCCGGGGGGTAATAATGAGCAGTTCTTC. Translation gives CSPGGNNEQFF.